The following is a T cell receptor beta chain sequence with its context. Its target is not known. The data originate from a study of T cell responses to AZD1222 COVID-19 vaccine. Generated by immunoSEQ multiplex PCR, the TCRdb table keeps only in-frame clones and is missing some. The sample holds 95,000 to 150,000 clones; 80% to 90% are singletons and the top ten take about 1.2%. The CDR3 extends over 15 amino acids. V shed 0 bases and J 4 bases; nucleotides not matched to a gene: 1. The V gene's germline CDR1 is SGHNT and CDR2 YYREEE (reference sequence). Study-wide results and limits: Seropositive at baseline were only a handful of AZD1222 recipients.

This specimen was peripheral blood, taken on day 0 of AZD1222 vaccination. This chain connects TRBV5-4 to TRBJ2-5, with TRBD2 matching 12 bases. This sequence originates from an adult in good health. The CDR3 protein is CASSLELAGGETQYF. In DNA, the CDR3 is TGTGCCAGCAGCTTGGAACTAGCGGGGGGAGAGACCCAGTACTTC.